Included here is one T cell receptor beta chain sequence, with context. Antigen unknown. Sequencing of TCR beta was performed on blood CD8+ and CD4+ T cells. Controls were age- and sex-matched healthy donors. The sample is drawn from a study of CD8 T cells in Susac syndrome. Overall study findings and caveats: The study acknowledged a relatively small number of individuals in its TCR sequencing and HLA analysis.

Reverse transcription of about 0.45 to 1 ug RNA was performed with random hexamers. Amplification of TCR beta CDR3 was carried out by immunoSEQ multiplex PCR, which covered 54 Vbeta and 13 Jbeta segments. TCRdb redid the calling of the immunoSEQ multiplex PCR reads with MiXCR, one entry per CDR3 protein. In the table there are around 45,000 distinct CDR3 sequences, 80% to 95% of which are singletons. What was sequenced was CD8+ T cells from PBMCs. The source of this sequence is a human donor in good health.

The CDR3 nucleotides read TGTGCCAGCAGCTTAGGGGGCTCTGGAAACACCATATATTTT. The encoded protein is CASSLGGSGNTIYF. The chain couples TRBV7-6 to TRBJ1-3; no reliable D call. This CDR3 is built from 14 residues. V shed 1 base and J shed 0 bases, with 4 bases lying between them. The germline CDR1 and CDR2 sequences are SGHVS and FNYEAQ.